One T cell receptor beta chain is described in this entry. Germline V lookup: CDR1 SGHRS, CDR2 YFSETQ. The CDR3 covers 12 residues. V was cut by 4 bases and J by 9 bases, with 11 bases left in between. These data originate in a study of blood T cell repertoires in COVID-19. Per the original data handling: Counts of nucleated cells, estimated from reference gene primer amplification, were obtained. Using immunoSEQ multiplex PCR, the repertoire was profiled, and TCRdb retains in-frame clones only, with some absent. The V and J calls and clone size come from that table; D and trimming were worked out from the DNA. The table lists 350,000 to 400,000 clones, around nine tenths of them singletons.

The chain carries TRBV5-1 and TRBJ2-1; tentative D call: TRBD2 (5 bases). The sequencing sample was made of peripheral blood. This TCR derives from an older woman with COVID-19, enrolled during active disease. In DNA, the CDR3 is TGCGCCAGCAGCCCCCCCGGGGTTGAGCAGTTCTTC. Residues: CASSPPGVEQFF.